These T cell receptor beta chains were read from a single sample in a study of CD8 T cells in Susac syndrome. Via MiXCR, TCRdb re-called the immunoSEQ multiplex PCR reads, giving one row per CDR3 protein. The table includes under 55,000 distinct CDR3 sequences, roughly 93% detected once. Sample: CD8+ T cells from PBMCs. The receptors stem from a human donor with multiple sclerosis. CDR3s include the opening cysteine and the closing phenylalanine or tryptophan.

15	TRBV9	TRBJ2-3	CASSGEGRGTDTQYF
13	TRBV13	TRBJ1-2	CASSFGDDIGYTF
14	TRBV7-8	TRBJ2-2	CASGRRWDTGELFF
13	TRBV4-2	TRBJ2-7	CASSQGLAYEQYF
13	TRBV29-1	TRBJ2-4	CSGYRGEGNIQYF
15	TRBV4-1	TRBJ1-2	CASSHLLGTGGDYTF
15	TRBV27	TRBJ2-5	CASSFSTGAGETQYF
15	TRBV6-5	TRBJ2-7	CASRISEEGAYEQYF
15	TRBV11-3	TRBJ2-7	CASSLPGESSYEQYF
14	TRBV7-2	TRBJ1-5	CASSGDTYNQPQHF
14	TRBV4-3	TRBJ2-1	CASSQDTQYNEQFF
15	TRBV4-3	TRBJ1-2	CASSQDFEEGYGYTF
15	TRBV4-1	TRBJ1-2	CASSPRTGFDYGYTF
16	TRBV11-3	TRBJ1-3	CASSLAQDRSGNTIYF
13	TRBV5-1	TRBJ1-1	CASSLQGFPEAFF
15	TRBV2	TRBJ2-7	CASSEVARSSYEQYF
18	TRBV6-5	TRBJ2-7	CASSYSWGDRENPYEQYF
14	TRBV27	TRBJ1-2	CASSLLGAEGGYTF
14	TRBV2	TRBJ1-1	CASQARTSNTEAFF
15	TRBV6-5	TRBJ1-3	CASSYEGISGNTIYF
16	TRBV28	TRBJ1-2	CASSEDRVVPPNGYTF
13	TRBV19	TRBJ2-7	CASSMLGAYEQYF
13	TRBV19	TRBJ1-5	CASSHGGNQPQHF
15	TRBV6-2/TRBV6-3	TRBJ2-2	CASSLVSVHTGELFF
17	TRBV18	TRBJ2-7	CASSLPRGNPSSYEQYF
13	TRBV20-1	TRBJ1-1	CSAKKRQNTEAFF
16	TRBV28	TRBJ1-1	CASSLSGEGRNTEAFF
15	TRBV19	TRBJ1-2	CASSIVQGGLAGYTF
15	TRBV13	TRBJ1-1	CASSSLGHTPTEAFF
14	TRBV4-1	TRBJ1-1	CASSQLWGETEAFF
15	TRBV9	TRBJ2-1	CASSVVGTGALEQFF
18	TRBV13	TRBJ1-5	CASPPEGGQGYSNQPQHF
14	TRBV6-5	TRBJ1-2	CASKAGQGGYGYTF
15	TRBV12-5	TRBJ2-6	CASGLGRSGANVLTF
13	TRBV2	TRBJ2-7	CATRTPLWREQYF
14	TRBV19	TRBJ2-7	CASSIDAGPYEQYF
17	TRBV28	TRBJ1-4	CASSAALQTGTNEKLFF
16	TRBV5-1	TRBJ2-7	CASIPGWGAVGHEQYF
16	TRBV10-3	TRBJ2-3	CAISESGAGSTDTQYF
15	TRBV20-1	TRBJ2-7	CSASLDRGRSYEQYF
17	TRBV4-2	TRBJ2-3	CASSQGSWDRVTDTQYF
15	TRBV7-2	TRBJ1-5	CASSLVDGSNQPQHF
14	TRBV7-8	TRBJ2-7	CASSRGGLAYEQYF
14	TRBV2	TRBJ2-5	CASSERTSGETQYF
14	TRBV7-9	TRBJ2-5	CASRGQGAKETQYF
19	TRBV11-2	TRBJ1-2	CASSLHPRPDQGIGYGYTF
17	TRBV6-1	TRBJ2-1	CASRTDSGRVSLWEKFF
15	TRBV4-3	TRBJ1-2	CASSQDLSQGQFYTF
14	TRBV7-9	TRBJ1-1	CASSLWQLNTEAFF
16	TRBV27	TRBJ2-1	CASTPGFGSFYNEQFF
14	TRBV19	TRBJ2-1	CASTRWDPPNEQFF
14	TRBV6-6	TRBJ1-1	CASTFTGMNTEAFF
14	TRBV20-1	TRBJ1-2	CSARGTGEPYGYTF
15	TRBV5-5	TRBJ2-7	CASSLTGGGSYEQYF
14	TRBV6-2/TRBV6-3	TRBJ2-7	CASSYFQGSYEQYF
13	TRBV15	TRBJ2-2	CATRIGGSGELFF
14	TRBV29-1	TRBJ2-7	CSVENNGGVDEQYF
14	TRBV27	TRBJ2-1	CASSPQGVNNEQFF